The 2 T cell receptor beta chains in this list originate from one sample, sequenced in a study of regulatory T cells in long-lasting Graves disease. Libraries of TCR beta came from iRepertoire HTBI primers plus Arm-PCR of CDR3 regions. TCRdb re-called the multiplex PCR reads through MiXCR, storing one row per CDR3 protein. This sample has hundreds of thousands of distinct CDR3 sequences, with 18% found just once. This sample's time point: newly diagnosed GD, antithyroid drugs for less than 3 months. RNA from PBMCs was the source of the TCR library. The sample here was peripheral blood mononuclear cells (PBMCs), taken at new diagnosis, from a patient treated with antithyroid drugs. These receptors originate from a female donor with Graves disease.

About this clonotype: A much larger clone differs from this one at a single base, so this may be a read error. This chain joins TRBV12-3 or TRBV12-4 and TRBJ1-2; D gene unclear. The CDR3 runs 14 residues. CDR3 DNA: TGTGCCAACAGTTTACAGACGGACTCCTATGGCTACACCTTC. It specifies CANSLQTDSYGYTF.

CDR3 in amino acids: CATSDPLASTDTQYF. CDR3 DNA: TGTGCCACCAGTGATCCCCTCGCTAGCACAGATACGCAGTATTTT. The genes are TRBV24-1 and TRBJ2-3; D is unclear. V gave up 3 bases and J gave up 0 bases, with 9 bases separating them. Germline assignment: CDR1 KGHDR and CDR2 SFDVKD. This CDR3 has 15 amino acids.